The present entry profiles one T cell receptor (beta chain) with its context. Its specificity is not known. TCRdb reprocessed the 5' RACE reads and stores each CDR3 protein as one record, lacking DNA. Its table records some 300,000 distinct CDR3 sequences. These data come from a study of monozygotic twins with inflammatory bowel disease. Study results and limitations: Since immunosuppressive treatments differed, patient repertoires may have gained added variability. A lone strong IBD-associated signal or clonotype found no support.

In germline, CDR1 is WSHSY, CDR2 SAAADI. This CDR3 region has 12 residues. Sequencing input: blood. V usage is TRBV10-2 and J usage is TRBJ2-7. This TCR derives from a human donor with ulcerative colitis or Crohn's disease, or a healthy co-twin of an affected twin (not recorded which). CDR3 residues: CASRTDAYEQYF.